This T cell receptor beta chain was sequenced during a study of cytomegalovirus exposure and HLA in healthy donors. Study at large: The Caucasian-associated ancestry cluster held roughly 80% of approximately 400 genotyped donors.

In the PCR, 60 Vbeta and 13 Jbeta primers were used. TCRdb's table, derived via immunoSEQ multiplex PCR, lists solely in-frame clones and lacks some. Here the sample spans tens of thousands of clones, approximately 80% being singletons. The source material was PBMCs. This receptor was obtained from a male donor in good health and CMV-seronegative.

In DNA, the CDR3 is TGTGCCAGTAGTCCCGCCGTAGACTATGGCTACACCTTC. This encodes CASSPAVDYGYTF. This rearrangement joins TRBV19 to TRBJ1-2; no clear D. V gave up 5 bases and J gave up 3 bases, with 10 bases separating them. This CDR3 comprises 13 residues. The V gene's germline CDR1 is LNHDA and CDR2 SQIVND (reference sequence).